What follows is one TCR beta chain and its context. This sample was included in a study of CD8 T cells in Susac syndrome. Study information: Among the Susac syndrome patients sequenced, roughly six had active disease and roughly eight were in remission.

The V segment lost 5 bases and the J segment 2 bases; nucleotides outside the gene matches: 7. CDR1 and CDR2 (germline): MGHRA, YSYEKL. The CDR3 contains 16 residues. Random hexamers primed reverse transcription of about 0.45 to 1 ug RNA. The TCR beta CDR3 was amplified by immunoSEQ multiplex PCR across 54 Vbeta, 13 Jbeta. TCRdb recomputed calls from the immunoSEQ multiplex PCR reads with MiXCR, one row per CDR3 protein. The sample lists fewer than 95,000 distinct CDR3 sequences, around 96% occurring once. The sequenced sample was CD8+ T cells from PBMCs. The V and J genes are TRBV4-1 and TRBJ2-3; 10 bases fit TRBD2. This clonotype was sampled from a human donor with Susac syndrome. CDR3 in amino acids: CASSGILAGATDTQYF. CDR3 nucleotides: TGCGCCAGCAGCGGGATTCTAGCGGGGGCCACAGATACGCAGTATTTT.